The clone carrying this TCR beta chain was observed a few times. The V and J ends lost 4 bases and 3 bases respectively, with 5 bases between them. This CDR3 is 11 amino acids long. Per the germline V gene, CDR1 is SGHRS and CDR2 is YFSETQ. As processed by the authors: The assay estimated nucleated cells by amplifying reference gene primers. The protocol was immunoSEQ multiplex PCR, while the TCRdb copy is restricted to in-frame clones and leaves out a portion. Clone size and V and J calls were adopted from that table, with D and trimming inferred from the DNA. Of 310,000 or so clones listed, approximately 86% are singletons. In terms of age and location, participants ranged from roughly 18 to 100 years and lived in about two dozen US areas. Cohort 3 recovered donors had two negative PCRs, clearance, or symptom resolution. This record belongs to a study of blood T cell repertoires in COVID-19. Study overall: Sample material is recorded as cDNA or gDNA derived from T cells, B-cell-depleted T cells, or PBMCs.

Sequencing input: PBMCs or T cells enriched from blood (not recorded which). This receptor was obtained from a young woman who had recovered from COVID-19. The genes are TRBV5-1 and TRBJ2-7, with D unresolved. Here the CDR3 reads CASSTNYEQYF. The CDR3 DNA reads as TGCGCCAGCAGCACTAACTACGAGCAGTACTTC.